These T cell receptor beta chains were read from a single sample in a study of shared clonotypes between healthy human individuals. Data came from immunoSEQ multiplex PCR; TCRdb stores just in-frame clones and leaves some out. This table holds millions of clones, approximately 95% found once. Specimen: naive CD4+ T cells from PBMCs. Every receptor here comes from a man aged 18 to 29 in good health. Some clones in this sample may be carry-over from other donors' samples. Each CDR3 is given with its conserved first and last residue. A D gene is named only where the DNA matches it firmly. Rows may omit the clone size; those that give it use once, few, many or a size class.

clone_size,v_call,d_call,j_call,cdr3_nt,cdr3_aa
-,TRBV4-3,TRBD1,TRBJ2-6,TGCGCCAGCAGCCAAGACGCGGCAGGGGGCGTTCCTGGGGCCAACGTCCTGACTTTC,CASSQDAAGGVPGANVLTF
-,TRBV4-3,-,TRBJ2-2,TGCGCCAGCAGCCAAACAGGGCGGACCGGGGAGCTGTTTTTT,CASSQTGRTGELFF
-,TRBV7-9,-,TRBJ1-5,TGTGCCAGCAGCATTCTCGGGCAGGGTGCTAATGGGGCCCAGCATTTT,CASSILGQGANGAQHF
-,TRBV30,-,TRBJ1-1,TGTGCCTGCTATTTCACTGAAGCTTTCTTT,CACYFTEAFF
-,TRBV11-3,TRBD2,TRBJ2-3,TGTGCCAGCAGCCTAGGGACTAGCGGGAGGGCCTCAGACACAGATACGCAGTATTTT,CASSLGTSGRASDTDTQYF
once,TRBV5-1,TRBD1,TRBJ2-1,TGCGCCAGCAGCTTGTATGAGGGGGCCTTTTACAATGAGCAGTTCTTC,CASSLYEGAFYNEQFF
-,TRBV2,-,TRBJ1-5,TGTGCCAGCAGTTTTTTGCCTAATCAGCCCCAGCATTTT,CASSFLPNQPQHF
-,TRBV2,-,TRBJ2-1,TGTGCCAGCAAAACAAGCGTCTACAATGAGCAGTTCTTC,CASKTSVYNEQFF
once,TRBV28,TRBD1,TRBJ1-1,TGTGCCAGCAGTTTATCGGGGACAGGGGGAGACACTGAAGCTTTCTTT,CASSLSGTGGDTEAFF
-,TRBV7-9,TRBD2,TRBJ2-7,TGTGCCAGCAGCTACTTACAAGCGGGAGGGCTTAATCGCGAGCAGTACTTC,CASSYLQAGGLNREQYF
few,TRBV30,-,TRBJ1-5,TGTGCCTGGAGTGTAACGGTCGGACAGCCCCAGCATTTT,CAWSVTVGQPQHF
-,TRBV5-8,-,TRBJ1-2,TGTGCCAGTCGACGCTCAGCTAACTATGGCTACACCTTC,CASRRSANYGYTF
-,TRBV5-4,TRBD1,TRBJ1-2,TGTGCCAGCAGCGCACAGACAGGGGGAGGCTATGGCTACACCTTC,CASSAQTGGGYGYTF
-,TRBV11-2,-,TRBJ1-2,TGTGCCAGCAGCTTAAGGGAGAACTATGGCTACACCTTC,CASSLRENYGYTF
-,TRBV29-1,-,TRBJ2-7,TGCAGCGTTGGAGGGAGGCAGGCCTACGAGCAGTACTTC,CSVGGRQAYEQYF
once,TRBV19,-,TRBJ1-2,TGTGCCAGTAGTATTCGGGGATTGGAAGGCTACACCTTC,CASSIRGLEGYTF
-,TRBV28,-,TRBJ2-7,TGTGCCAGCAGTCCCCGGGGTAGCCCTGGGGCCCACGAGCAGTACTTC,CASSPRGSPGAHEQYF
-,TRBV5-5,-,TRBJ2-1,TGTGCCTCGGCGATGGCGGGACAATCCTACAATGAGCAGTTCTTC,CASAMAGQSYNEQFF
-,TRBV7-9,-,TRBJ1-2,TGTGCCAGCAGCTTAGCGCTGACAGAAGTCTATGGCTACACCTTC,CASSLALTEVYGYTF
-,TRBV5-1,-,TRBJ2-1,TGCGCCAGCAGCTTGGACAGTCTCACCGTTGGTGAGCAGTTCTTC,CASSLDSLTVGEQFF
-,TRBV7-9,-,TRBJ1-1,TGTGCCAGCAGCCCTCGGACCGCTGAAGCTTTCTTT,CASSPRTAEAFF
-,TRBV2,-,TRBJ1-5,TGTGCCAGCAGTGCCGGGAATCAGCCCCAGCATTTT,CASSAGNQPQHF
-,TRBV13,TRBD1,TRBJ1-2,TGTGCCAGCACCGTAGACAGGGCCACCGCGGGCTACACCTTC,CASTVDRATAGYTF
-,TRBV28,-,TRBJ2-7,TGTGCCAGCAGTACAGGGTACCAGCAGTACTTC,CASSTGYQQYF
-,TRBV4-2,-,TRBJ2-5,TGTGCCAGCAGCCCCGGAACGCCGGGTTTGCAGACCCAGTACTTC,CASSPGTPGLQTQYF
-,TRBV18,-,TRBJ1-3,TGTGCCAGCTCACCACTCCAATTGAGAAGCGGGGGCGAAAGGGGAAACACCATATATTTT,CASSPLQLRSGGERGNTIYF
-,TRBV9,-,TRBJ2-7,TGTGCCAGCAGCGGCGCTTCGGGCGAGCAGTACTTC,CASSGASGEQYF
-,TRBV5-1,TRBD2,TRBJ2-1,TGCGCCAGCAGCTCGGGGACCCCGGGGGGCAATGAGCAGTTCTTC,CASSSGTPGGNEQFF
once,TRBV5-1,-,TRBJ2-3,TGCGCCAGCAGGCGGGGAGCGGAAGTCCCAGATACGCAGTATTTT,CASRRGAEVPDTQYF
few,TRBV2,-,TRBJ1-4,TGTGCCAGCAACCAGCTAACAACTAATGAAAAACTGTTTTTT,CASNQLTTNEKLFF
once,TRBV4-2,TRBD2,TRBJ2-7,TGTGCCAGCAGCCGAGCGCCTAGCAAATTTCAGGCTAGCGGGGGTCCCTCCTACGAGCAGTACTTC,CASSRAPSKFQASGGPSYEQYF
-,TRBV6-1,-,TRBJ1-1,TGTGCCAGCAGTCGAACCGCTAGGACAGTTGAAGCTTTCTTT,CASSRTARTVEAFF
-,TRBV7-8,-,TRBJ1-5,TGTGCCAGCAGCTTAGTGGGGAATAGCAATCAGCCCCAGCATTTT,CASSLVGNSNQPQHF
-,TRBV15,TRBD1,TRBJ1-4,TGTGCCACCAGCCCCAACAGGGGCGTCAATGAAAAACTGTTTTTT,CATSPNRGVNEKLFF
-,TRBV2,TRBD2,TRBJ2-5,TGTGCCAGCATTGATACTAGCGGGTGGGAGACCCAGTACTTC,CASIDTSGWETQYF
-,TRBV4-1,-,TRBJ2-5,TGCGCCAGCAGCCAAGAGGCGGTCCGGGGGCTGGAGACCCAGTACTTC,CASSQEAVRGLETQYF
-,TRBV25-1,-,TRBJ1-6,TGTGCCAGCAGTTCCGACCGACTCTATAATTCACCCCTCCACTTT,CASSSDRLYNSPLHF
-,TRBV7-9,-,TRBJ2-5,TGTGCCAGCAGCTTTCTCGGCGGTTATCAAGAGACCCAGTACTTC,CASSFLGGYQETQYF
-,TRBV5-5,-,TRBJ2-2,TGTGCCAGCAGCTTGTTCTTAGTCCCCACCGGGGAGCTGTTTTTT,CASSLFLVPTGELFF
-,TRBV5-4,-,TRBJ1-2,TGTGCCAGCAGCCTCAAAGGTGCTAACTATGGCTACACCTTC,CASSLKGANYGYTF
once,TRBV7-3,-,TRBJ2-5,TGTGCCAGCAGCTTAGGGCAGGGAATCCAAGAGACCCAGTACTTC,CASSLGQGIQETQYF
-,TRBV6-1,-,TRBJ2-7,TGTGCCAGCAGACGATCGGCAGGGGCCGAGCAGTACTTC,CASRRSAGAEQYF
-,TRBV15,TRBD2,TRBJ2-7,TGTGCCACCAGCCCACTAGCGGGAGCGTTGGGCGAGCAGTACTTC,CATSPLAGALGEQYF